The source of this T cell receptor (beta chain) is a study of long-term antiretroviral therapy in people with HIV. This CDR3 spans 15 amino acids. From germline, CDR1 is MNHEY and CDR2 SVGAGI. V shed 2 bases and J shed 7 bases, with 17 bases lying between them. The study's findings and limits: Unavailable data included ART adherence, viral resistance and therapy changes (switches in treatment). Across all time points, the repertoire was dominated by clones that expanded before ART. ART-treated samples gained diversity yet remained below transplant donor controls.

Sequencing relied on immunoSEQ assay v3.0, run at survey level. Sequencing of each sample targeted about 35,000-50,000 T-cell genomes. Only in-frame clones appear in the TCRdb table, and some are missing; sequencing was by immunoSEQ multiplex PCR. The sample has tens of thousands of clones; over 90% are singletons. A remark on this clone: The antigen remains unidentified.

The origin of this receptor is a man aged 45-65 years with HIV. V gene TRBV6-5 combines with J gene TRBJ1-2; D unresolved. This material consisted of unsorted PBMCs, taken 5.3 years after starting antiretroviral therapy. The DNA of the CDR3 is TGTGCCAGCAGTTACCCCCTAGGTCGTGGAGTTGGCTACACCTTC. This encodes CASSYPLGRGVGYTF.